These 15 T cell receptor beta chains were sequenced from one sample in a study of shared clonotypes between healthy human individuals. Produced via immunoSEQ multiplex PCR; TCRdb's table is partial and in-frame only. The table lists 2 million to 2.5 million clones, about 93% of them singletons. Naive CD8 cells were CD45RO-negative, positively selected for CCR7, excluding terminally differentiated effector memory CD45RA+ cells. The sample consisted of naive CD8+ T cells from PBMCs. The receptors were gathered from a man aged 18 to 29 in good health. Some clones in this sample may be carry-over from other donors' samples.

Remarks on this clone: The same CDR3 is also encoded by other DNA sequences in this sample. This sequence joins TRBV4-1 and TRBJ2-3, with TRBD2 as a possible D gene (5 bases). The CDR3 consists of 14 residues. Deletions cut 1 base from V and 0 bases from J, with 5 bases between. CDR1 is MGHRA, CDR2 YSYEKL, per germline. This CDR3 is CASSQAGSTDTQYF. DNA of the CDR3: TGCGCCAGCAGCCAAGCGGGAAGCACAGATACGCAGTATTTT.

A single count supports this clone. V usage is TRBV28 and J usage is TRBJ2-6, with TRBD1 identical over 8 bases. CDR3 length: 20 amino acids. The junction had 17 bases not matched to a gene; V was cut back by 3 bases and J by 4 bases. Germline V gene sequence: CDR1 MDHEN, CDR2 SYDVKM. This CDR3 reads CASSFFSGQVFGSGANVLTF. In DNA form, the CDR3 reads TGTGCCAGCAGTTTTTTTTCGGGACAGGTTTTTGGAAGCGGGGCCAACGTCCTGACTTTC.

This sequence joins TRBV6-5 and TRBJ1-2; TRBD1 matches 7 bases. V lost 0 bases, J lost 7 bases, and 8 bases stayed unmatched. CDR3 length: 15 residues. CDR1 and CDR2 (germline): MNHEY, SVGAGI. In nucleotides, the CDR3 is TGTGCCAGCAGTTACTCTGAGGGGGCGCTTCTTGGCTACACCTTC. Translating gives CASSYSEGALLGYTF.

The chain recombines TRBV14 with TRBJ1-3; maybe TRBD1 (5 bases). CDR1 is SGHDN and CDR2 is FVKESK in the germline V gene. The ends were cut back, 11 bases at V and 2 bases at J, with 16 bases in the middle. The CDR3 is 14 residues long. CDR3 protein: CAPRGGVAGNTIYF. CDR3 in DNA: TGTGCCCCCCGGGGCGGAGTTGCTGGAAACACCATATATTTT.

About this clone itself: This sample includes further DNA sequences coding for the same CDR3. This chain uses TRBV6-6 with TRBJ2-7; D call uncertain. Looked up from germline, CDR1 is MNHNY and CDR2 is SVGAGI (reference sequence). Trimming took off 4 bases at V and 4 bases at J, with 8 bases between the two ends. The CDR3 totals 12 residues. The CDR3 nucleotides are TGTGCCAGCAGTTCCCCCAGTTACGAGCAGTACTTC. Protein product: CASSSPSYEQYF.

The chain couples TRBV14 to TRBJ1-3; D uncertain. Germline V lookup: CDR1 SGHDN, CDR2 FVKESK. V lost 4 bases and J 2 bases, leaving 9 bases between the germline ends. This CDR3 contains 14 residues. CDR3 coding DNA: TGTGCCAGCAGCCGTACTATAACTGGAAACACCATATATTTT. This encodes CASSRTITGNTIYF.

This clone appeared once. The V and J genes are TRBV5-1 and TRBJ2-1, with 8 bases matching TRBD1. Trimming removed 6 bases from V and 10 bases from J; junction bases left unmatched: 6. The length of the CDR3 is 12 residues. Looked up from germline, CDR1 is SGHRS and CDR2 is YFSETQ. The CDR3 sequence is CASTGQGGEQFF. In nucleotides, the CDR3 is TGCGCCAGCACTGGACAGGGTGGAGAGCAGTTCTTC.

The J gene is TRBJ2-7, the V gene TRBV19; D remains unclear. Germline loops: CDR1 LNHDA, CDR2 SQIVND (reference sequence). V lost 6 bases to trimming and J lost 2 bases, with 14 bases between them. The CDR3 is made up of 14 amino acids. The CDR3 is CASSGKEWAYEQYF. CDR3 DNA: TGTGCCAGTAGCGGAAAGGAATGGGCCTACGAGCAGTACTTC.

The sample holds one count of this clone. J is TRBJ2-2 and V is TRBV12-5; D remains ambiguous. V lost 0 bases and J lost 7, with 9 bases in between. Germline-derived CDR1 and CDR2 are LGHNT and FRNRAP. The CDR3 totals 14 residues. The CDR3 DNA is TGTGCTAGTGGTTTGGTGGGGTCCGGCGGGGAGCTGTTTTTT. This gives the protein CASGLVGSGGELFF.

The chain links TRBV29-1 to TRBJ1-3; D is ambiguous. Germline V gene data show CDR1 as SQVTM and CDR2 as ANQGSEA. CDR3 size: 18 residues. The V end was cut by 0 bases, the J end by 0 bases, with 18 bases between. The CDR3, as DNA: TGCAGCGTTGAAGATTCGAATGCGGGATGGAGCTCTGGAAACACCATATATTTT. Translating it yields CSVEDSNAGWSSGNTIYF. Supplemented by reference TRBV29-1 and TRBJ1-3, the full variable domain reads SAVISQKPSRDICQRGTSLTIQCQVDSQVTMMFWYRQQPGQSLTLIATANQGSEATYESGFVIDKFPISRPNLTFSTLTVSNMSPEDSSIYLCSVEDSNAGWSSGNTIYFGEGSWLTVV.

The gene calls are TRBV30 and TRBJ2-3, with 12 bases lining up with TRBD2. Germline CDR1 reads GTSNPN; CDR2 reads SVGIG (reference sequence). CDR3 length: 14 amino acids. V was pared by 4 bases and J by 4 bases, with 3 bases of the junction left unmatched. The chain's CDR3 is CAWNLAGGPDTQYF. In nucleotides, the CDR3 is TGTGCCTGGAACCTAGCGGGAGGGCCAGATACGCAGTATTTT.

The rearrangement joins TRBV19 to TRBJ2-1, with 7 bases that match TRBD1. This CDR3 region has 14 residues. CDR1 and CDR2 from the germline V gene are LNHDA and SQIVND (reference sequence). The V gene end was trimmed by 4 bases and the J gene end by 2 bases; junction bases not matched to a gene: 2. The CDR3 region is CASSRDRTYNEQFF. The DNA for the CDR3 is TGTGCCAGTAGTAGGGACAGAACCTACAATGAGCAGTTCTTC. The whole variable domain, remainder taken from reference TRBV19 and TRBJ2-1, is DGGITQSPKYLFRKEGQNVTLSCEQNLNHDAMYWYRQDPGQGLRLIYYSQIVNDFQKGDIAEGYSVSREKKESFPLTVTSAQKNPTAFYLCASSRDRTYNEQFFGPGTRLTVL.

This chain links TRBV5-1 with TRBJ2-5; 7 bases fit TRBD1. Losses at the gene ends were 2 bases for V and 4 bases for J; bases not matched to a gene: 20. The CDR3 loop spans 19 amino acids. Germline lookup yields CDR1 SGHRS and CDR2 YFSETQ. The CDR3 bases are TGCGCCAGCAGCTTACCCCCGACAGGGCGATCGGAGTATGGAGAGACCCAGTACTTC. Protein sequence: CASSLPPTGRSEYGETQYF.

Regarding this clone: This CDR3 is also generated by other DNA sequences in the sample. V and J are TRBV19 and TRBJ2-5, with unresolved D. The CDR3 is made up of 13 amino acids. Trimming cost V 0 bases and J 3 bases, with 5 bases left between them. Germline CDR1 and CDR2: LNHDA and SQIVND (reference sequence). The CDR3 sequence is CASSIDFEETQYF. Here the CDR3 DNA reads TGTGCCAGTAGTATAGACTTCGAAGAGACCCAGTACTTC. Drawing the rest from reference TRBV19 and TRBJ2-5, the complete variable domain is DGGITQSPKYLFRKEGQNVTLSCEQNLNHDAMYWYRQDPGQGLRLIYYSQIVNDFQKGDIAEGYSVSREKKESFPLTVTSAQKNPTAFYLCASSIDFEETQYFGPGTRLLVL.

For this clone: Other DNA sequences in the same sample also yield this CDR3. The genes are TRBV7-9 and TRBJ2-7, with a possible D match to TRBD1 (5 bases). CDR1 and CDR2 from the germline V gene are SEHNR and FQNEAQ (reference sequence). V was trimmed by 2 bases and J by 2 bases, leaving 10 bases between them. This CDR3 region has 14 residues. DNA of the CDR3: TGTGCCAGCAGCTTAAGTCAGGGCCCCTACGAGCAGTACTTC. It is translated as CASSLSQGPYEQYF. The full variable domain, completed using reference TRBV7-9 and TRBJ2-7, is DTGVSQNPRHKITKRGQNVTFRCDPISEHNRLYWYRQTLGQGPEFLTYFQNEAQLEKSRLLSDRFSAERPKGSFSTLEIQRTEQGDSAMYLCASSLSQGPYEQYFGPGTRLTVT.